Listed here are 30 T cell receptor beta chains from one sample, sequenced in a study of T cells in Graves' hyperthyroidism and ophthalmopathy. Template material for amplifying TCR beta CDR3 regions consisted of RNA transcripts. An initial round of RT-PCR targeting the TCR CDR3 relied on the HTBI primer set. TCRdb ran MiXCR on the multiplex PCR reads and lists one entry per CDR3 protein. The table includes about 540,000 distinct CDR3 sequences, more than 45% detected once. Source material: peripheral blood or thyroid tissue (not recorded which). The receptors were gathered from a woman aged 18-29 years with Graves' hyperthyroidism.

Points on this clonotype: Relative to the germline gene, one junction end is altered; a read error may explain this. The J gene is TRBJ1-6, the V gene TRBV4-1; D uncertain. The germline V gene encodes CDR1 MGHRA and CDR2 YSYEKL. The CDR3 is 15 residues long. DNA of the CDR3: TGTGCCAGCAGCCAAGTAACCTCCTATAATTCACCCCTCCACTTT. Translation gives CASSQVTSYNSPLHF.

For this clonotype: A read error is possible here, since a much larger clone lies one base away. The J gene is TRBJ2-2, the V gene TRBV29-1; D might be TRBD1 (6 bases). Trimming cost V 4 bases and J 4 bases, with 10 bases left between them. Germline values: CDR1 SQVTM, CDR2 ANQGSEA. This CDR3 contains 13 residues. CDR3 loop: CSVVGTTTGELFF. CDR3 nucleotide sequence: TGCAGCGTTGTGGGGACAACCACCGGGGAGCTGTTTTTT.

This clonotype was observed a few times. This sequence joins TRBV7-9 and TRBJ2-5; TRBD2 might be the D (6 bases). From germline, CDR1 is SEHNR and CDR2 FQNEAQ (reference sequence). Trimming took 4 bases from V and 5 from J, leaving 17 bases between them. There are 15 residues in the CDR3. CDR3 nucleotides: TGTGCCAGCAGCTACCGGGACTCCGAGGGGGAGACCCAGTACTTC. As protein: CASSYRDSEGETQYF.

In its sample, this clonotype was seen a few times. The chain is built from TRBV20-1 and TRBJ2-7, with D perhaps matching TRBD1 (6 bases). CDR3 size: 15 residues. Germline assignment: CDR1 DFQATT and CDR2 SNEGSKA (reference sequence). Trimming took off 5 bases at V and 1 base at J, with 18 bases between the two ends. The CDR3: CSAPEMGAGSYEQYF. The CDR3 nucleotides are TGCAGTGCTCCGGAAATGGGGGCTGGGTCCTACGAGCAGTACTTC.

CDR3: CASSVTRLAGAETQYF. The CDR3 DNA reads as TGTGCCAGCAGCGTTACTAGACTAGCGGGAGCCGAGACCCAGTACTTC. The chain couples TRBV2 to TRBJ2-5; 12 bases are shared with TRBD2. CDR1 SNHLY and CDR2 FYNNEI come from the germline V gene. The CDR3 has 16 residues. Trimming removed 6 bases from V and 5 bases from J; junction bases left unmatched: 10.

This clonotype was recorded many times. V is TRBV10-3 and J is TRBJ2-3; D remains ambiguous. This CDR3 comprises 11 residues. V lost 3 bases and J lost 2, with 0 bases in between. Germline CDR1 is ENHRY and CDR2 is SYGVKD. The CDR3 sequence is CAISDTDTQYF. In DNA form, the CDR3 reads TGTGCCATCAGTGACACAGATACGCAGTATTTT.

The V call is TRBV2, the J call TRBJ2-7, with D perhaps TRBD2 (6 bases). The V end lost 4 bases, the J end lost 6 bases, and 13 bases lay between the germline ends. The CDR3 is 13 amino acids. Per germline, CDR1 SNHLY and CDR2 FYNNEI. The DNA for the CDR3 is TGTGCCAGCAGTGTGGAGGGTAGTAGCGAGCAGTACTTC. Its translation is CASSVEGSSEQYF.

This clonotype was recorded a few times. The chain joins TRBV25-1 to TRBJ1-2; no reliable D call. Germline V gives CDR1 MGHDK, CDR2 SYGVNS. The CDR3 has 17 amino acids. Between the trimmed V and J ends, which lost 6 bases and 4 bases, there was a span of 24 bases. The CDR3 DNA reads TGTGCCAGCAGCTTCAGGACTTCTCCCTGGCTTGGCTATGGCTACACCTTC. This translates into CASSFRTSPWLGYGYTF.

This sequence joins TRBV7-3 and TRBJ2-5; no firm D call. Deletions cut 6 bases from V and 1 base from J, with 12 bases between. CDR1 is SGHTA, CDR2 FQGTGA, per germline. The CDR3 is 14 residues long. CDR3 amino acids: CASSLRATQETQYF. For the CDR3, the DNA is TGTGCCAGCAGTTTACGGGCAACCCAAGAGACCCAGTACTTC.

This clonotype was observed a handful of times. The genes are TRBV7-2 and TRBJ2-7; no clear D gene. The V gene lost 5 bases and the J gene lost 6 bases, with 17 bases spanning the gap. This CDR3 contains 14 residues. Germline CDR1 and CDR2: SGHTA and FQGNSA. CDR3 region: CASSTWTGPGEQYF. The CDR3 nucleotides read TGTGCCAGCAGCACCTGGACCGGTCCGGGCGAGCAGTACTTC. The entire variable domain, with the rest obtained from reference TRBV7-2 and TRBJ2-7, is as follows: GAGVSQSPSNKVTEKGKDVELRCDPISGHTALYWYRQSLGQGLEFLIYFQGNSAPDKSGLPSDRFSAERTGGSVSTLTIQRTQQEDSAVYLCASSTWTGPGEQYFGPGTRLTVT.

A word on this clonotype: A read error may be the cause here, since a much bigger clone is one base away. This chain's CDR3 is CASSYPEGYGQYF. The CDR3 bases are TGTGCCAGCAGCTATCCCGAGGGATACGGGCAGTACTTC. The chain couples TRBV7-3 to TRBJ2-7, with TRBD2 as a possible D gene (5 bases). The V gene's germline CDR1 is SGHTA and CDR2 FQGTGA. This CDR3 comprises 13 residues.

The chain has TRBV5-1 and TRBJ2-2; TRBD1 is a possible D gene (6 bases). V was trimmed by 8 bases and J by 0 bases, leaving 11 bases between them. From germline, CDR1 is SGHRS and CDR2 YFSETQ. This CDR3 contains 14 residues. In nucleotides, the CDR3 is TGCGCCAGTCAGGCAGGGGCGAACACCGGGGAGCTGTTTTTT. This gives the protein CASQAGANTGELFF.

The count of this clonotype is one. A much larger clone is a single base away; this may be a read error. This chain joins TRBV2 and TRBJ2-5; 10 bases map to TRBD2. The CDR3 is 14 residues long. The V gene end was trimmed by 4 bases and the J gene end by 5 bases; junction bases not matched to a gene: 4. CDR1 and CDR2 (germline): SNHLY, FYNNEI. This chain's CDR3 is CASSGGLATETQYF. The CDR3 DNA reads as TGTGCCAGCAGTGGGGGACTAGCGACGGAGACCCAGTACTTC.

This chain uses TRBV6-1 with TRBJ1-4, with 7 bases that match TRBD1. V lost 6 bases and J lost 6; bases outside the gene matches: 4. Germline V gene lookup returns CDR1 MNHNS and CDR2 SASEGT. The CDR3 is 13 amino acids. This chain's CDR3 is CASRTGNDEKLFF. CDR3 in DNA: TGTGCCAGCAGGACAGGGAATGATGAAAAACTGTTTTTT.

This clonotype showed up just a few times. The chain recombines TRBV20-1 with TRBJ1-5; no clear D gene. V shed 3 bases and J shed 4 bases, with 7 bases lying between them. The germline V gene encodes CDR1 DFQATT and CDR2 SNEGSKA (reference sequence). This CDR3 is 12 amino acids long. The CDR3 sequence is CSASTPNQPQHF. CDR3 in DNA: TGCAGTGCTAGTACACCGAATCAGCCCCAGCATTTT.

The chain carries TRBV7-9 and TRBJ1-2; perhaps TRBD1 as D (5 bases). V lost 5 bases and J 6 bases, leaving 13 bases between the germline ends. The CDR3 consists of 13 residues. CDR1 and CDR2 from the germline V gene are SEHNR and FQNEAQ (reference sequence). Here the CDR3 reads CASSSGGNDGYTF. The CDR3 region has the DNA TGTGCCAGCAGCAGTGGGGGAAATGATGGCTACACCTTC.

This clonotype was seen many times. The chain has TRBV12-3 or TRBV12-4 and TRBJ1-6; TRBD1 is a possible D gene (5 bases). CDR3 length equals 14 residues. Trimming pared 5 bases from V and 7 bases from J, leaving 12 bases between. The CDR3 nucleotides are TGTGCCAGCAGTCAGGAGGGGTTCAATTCACCCCTCCACTTT. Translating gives CASSQEGFNSPLHF.

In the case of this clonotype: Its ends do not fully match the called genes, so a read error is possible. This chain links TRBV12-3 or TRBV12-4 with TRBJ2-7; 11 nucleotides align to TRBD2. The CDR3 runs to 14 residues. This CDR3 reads CTSGIGLAGGEQYF. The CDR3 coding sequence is TGTACCAGCGGGATTGGCCTAGCGGGAGGCGAGCAGTACTTC.

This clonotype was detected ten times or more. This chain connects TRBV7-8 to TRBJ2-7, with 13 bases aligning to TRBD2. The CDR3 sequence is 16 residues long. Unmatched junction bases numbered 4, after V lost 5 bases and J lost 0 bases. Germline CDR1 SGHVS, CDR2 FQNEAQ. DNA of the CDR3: TGTGCCAGCAGCCTATGGACTAGCGGGAGCTCCTACGAGCAGTACTTC. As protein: CASSLWTSGSSYEQYF.

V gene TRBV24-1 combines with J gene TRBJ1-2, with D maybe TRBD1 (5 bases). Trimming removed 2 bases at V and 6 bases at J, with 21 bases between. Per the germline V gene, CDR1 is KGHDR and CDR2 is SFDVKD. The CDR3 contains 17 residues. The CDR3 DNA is TGTGCCACCAGTGATTCCGGACTAGCGGGACCTGCGAATGGCTACACCTTC. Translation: CATSDSGLAGPANGYTF.

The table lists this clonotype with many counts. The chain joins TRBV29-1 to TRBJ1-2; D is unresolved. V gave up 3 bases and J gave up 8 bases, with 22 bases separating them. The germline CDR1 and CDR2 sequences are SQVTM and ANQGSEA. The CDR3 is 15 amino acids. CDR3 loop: CSVDRLDTRNEGYTF. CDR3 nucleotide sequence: TGCAGCGTTGACCGTCTTGACACCCGCAATGAGGGCTACACCTTC.

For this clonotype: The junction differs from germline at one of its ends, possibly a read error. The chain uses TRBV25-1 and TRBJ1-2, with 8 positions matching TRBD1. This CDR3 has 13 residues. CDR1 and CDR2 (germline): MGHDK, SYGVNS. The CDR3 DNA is TGTGCCAGCAGTGACAGGGGGCAGAGTGGCCACACCTTC. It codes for CASSDRGQSGHTF.

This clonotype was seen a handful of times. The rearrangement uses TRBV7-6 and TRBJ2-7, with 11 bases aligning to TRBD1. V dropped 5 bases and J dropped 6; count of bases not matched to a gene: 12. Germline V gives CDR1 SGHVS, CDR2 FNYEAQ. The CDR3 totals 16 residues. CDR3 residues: CASSPGTGGLVSEQYF. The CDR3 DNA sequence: TGTGCCAGCAGCCCGGGGACAGGGGGACTAGTGAGCGAGCAGTACTTC.

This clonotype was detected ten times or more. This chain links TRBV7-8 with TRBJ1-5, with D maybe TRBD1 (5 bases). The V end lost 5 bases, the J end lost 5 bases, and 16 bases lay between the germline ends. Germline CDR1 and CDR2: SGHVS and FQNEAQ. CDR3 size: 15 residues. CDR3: CASSPRGGGDQPQHF. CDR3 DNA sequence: TGTGCCAGCAGCCCTCGGGGCGGAGGGGATCAGCCCCAGCATTTT.

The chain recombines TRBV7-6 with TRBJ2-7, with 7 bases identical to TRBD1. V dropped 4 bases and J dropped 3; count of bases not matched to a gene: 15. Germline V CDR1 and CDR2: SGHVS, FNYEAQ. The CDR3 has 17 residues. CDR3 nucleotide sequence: TGTGCCAGCAGCTACCGACCGGGGACAGCAAGGAACTACGAGCAGTACTTC. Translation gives CASSYRPGTARNYEQYF. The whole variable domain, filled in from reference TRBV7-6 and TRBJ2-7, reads GAGVSQSPRYKVTKRGQDVALRCDPISGHVSLYWYRQALGQGPEFLTYFNYEAQQDKSGLPNDRFSAERPEGSISTLTIQRTEQRDSAMYRCASSYRPGTARNYEQYFGPGTRLTVT.

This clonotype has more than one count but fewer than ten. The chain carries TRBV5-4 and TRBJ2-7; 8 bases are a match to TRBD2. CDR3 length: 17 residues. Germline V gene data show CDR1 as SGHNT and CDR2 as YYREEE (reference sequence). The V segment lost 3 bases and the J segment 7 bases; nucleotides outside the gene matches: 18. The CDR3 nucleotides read TGTGCCAGCAGCTGGAGGGGGACGGCGGGAGGTCGATCGGAGCAGTACTTC. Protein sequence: CASSWRGTAGGRSEQYF.

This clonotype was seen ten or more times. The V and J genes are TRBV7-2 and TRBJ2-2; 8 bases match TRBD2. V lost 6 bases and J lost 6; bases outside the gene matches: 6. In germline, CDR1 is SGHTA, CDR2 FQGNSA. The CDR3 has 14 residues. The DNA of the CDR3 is TGTGCCAGCAGGCCGGGAGGGAGGGCCGGGGAGCTGTTTTTT. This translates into CASRPGGRAGELFF.

CDR3 DNA sequence: TGCGCCAGCAGCTTGTTGGGGCTTCCCTACGAGCAGTACTTC. Its translation: CASSLLGLPYEQYF. This chain links TRBV5-1 with TRBJ2-7, with D perhaps matching TRBD1 (5 bases). The CDR3 runs to 14 residues. V lost 1 base and J 2 bases, leaving 10 bases between the germline ends. The germline CDR1 and CDR2 sequences are SGHRS and YFSETQ.

The CDR3 sequence: CASSLEGFWTEAFF. The CDR3 DNA reads as TGTGCCAGCAGCTTAGAGGGATTTTGGACTGAAGCTTTCTTT. The chain couples TRBV7-2 to TRBJ1-1; no clear D gene. Germline values: CDR1 SGHTA, CDR2 FQGNSA. The CDR3 contains 14 residues. V lost 1 base, J lost 5 bases, and 11 bases lay in between.

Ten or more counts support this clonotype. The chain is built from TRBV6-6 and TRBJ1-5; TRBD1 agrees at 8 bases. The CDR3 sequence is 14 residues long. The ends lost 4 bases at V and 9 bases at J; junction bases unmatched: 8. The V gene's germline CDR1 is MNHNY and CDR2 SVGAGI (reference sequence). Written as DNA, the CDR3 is TGTGCCAGCAGTTTCCAGGGGGCAGCGCGGCCCCAGCATTTT. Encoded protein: CASSFQGAARPQHF.